The 8 T cell receptor beta chains in this list originate from one sample, sequenced in a study of control samples from healthy donors and cancer patients (dated by TCRdb to the early 2020s). Library generation was performed with the immunoSEQ multiplex PCR assay. TCRdb provides this immuneACCESS table in a form limited to in-frame rearrangements. Some clones are lacking; in checked studies, under half of them reflect an unresolved V gene, and why the rest are absent is not known. The sample has under 150,000 clones on record, 80% to 90% of them singletons. Around 8.7% of the sample lies in the top ten. Sequencing was carried out using blood. These receptors originate from a man aged 35-49 years in good health.

This chain links TRBV27 with TRBJ1-5, with D uncertain. From germline, CDR1 is MNHEY and CDR2 SMNVEV (reference sequence). V was pared by 1 base and J by 4 bases, with 5 bases between. This CDR3 spans 13 amino acids. The CDR3 nucleotides are TGTGCCAGCAGTTTATGGGCAAATCAGCCCCAGCATTTT. Translating gives CASSLWANQPQHF.

The chain uses TRBV6-5 and TRBJ1-1; D may be TRBD1 (5 bases). Trimming shortened V by 6 bases and J by 7 bases, and 12 bases separated the two germline ends. The CDR3 contains 12 residues. Germline V gene lookup returns CDR1 MNHEY and CDR2 SVGAGI. The CDR3 region is CASSPRQSEAFF. The CDR3 nucleotides read TGTGCCAGCAGCCCCCGACAGAGTGAAGCTTTCTTT.

The genes are TRBV20-1 and TRBJ1-1; D is uncertain. There are 11 residues in the CDR3. V lost 8 bases, J lost 3 bases, and 10 bases lay in between. Germline CDR1 reads DFQATT; CDR2 reads SNEGSKA (reference sequence). The CDR3 coding sequence is TGCAGTATAGTGGAGCACACTGAAGCTTTCTTT. This translates into CSIVEHTEAFF.

This clone has just a few counts. The chain joins TRBV29-1 to TRBJ1-2; no clear D gene. CDR1 SQVTM and CDR2 ANQGSEA come from the germline V gene. Deletions cut 2 bases from V and 8 bases from J, with 12 bases between. This CDR3 is built from 12 residues. The CDR3 DNA is TGCAGCGTTGAAAGGCGAGGGAACGGCTACACCTTC. The encoded protein is CSVERRGNGYTF.

The chain couples TRBV9 to TRBJ2-2, with 8 nucleotides matching TRBD1. V shed 4 bases and J 0 bases; nucleotides not matched to a gene: 5. This CDR3 is 16 amino acids long. Germline V gene lookup returns CDR1 SGDLS and CDR2 YYNGEE. The CDR3 loop reads CASSPSDRANTGELFF. The CDR3, as DNA: TGTGCCAGCAGCCCCTCGGACAGGGCGAACACCGGGGAGCTGTTTTTT.

This rearrangement joins TRBV6-6 to TRBJ1-5, with a possible D match to TRBD1 (5 bases). This CDR3 has 14 residues. From germline, CDR1 is MNHNY and CDR2 SVGAGI (reference sequence). V was cut by 8 bases and J by 2 bases, with 13 bases left in between. CDR3 sequence reads: CASERGSGNQPQHF. The CDR3 DNA follows: TGTGCCAGCGAGAGGGGTTCTGGCAATCAGCCCCAGCATTTT.

This chain links TRBV3-1 (or the pseudogene TRBV3-2) with TRBJ1-1, with D tentatively TRBD1 (6 bases). V was pared by 1 base and J by 7 bases, with 13 bases between. The CDR3 spans 14 residues. The germline V gene encodes CDR1 LGHDT and CDR2 YNNKEL (reference sequence). The CDR3 sequence: CASSQAGTKLEAFF. DNA of the CDR3: TGTGCCAGCAGCCAAGCCGGGACAAAGCTTGAAGCTTTCTTT.

This chain connects TRBV6-5 to TRBJ1-3; D possibly corresponds to TRBD1 (6 bases). Trimming pared 5 bases from V and 3 bases from J, leaving 11 bases between. CDR1 MNHEY and CDR2 SVGAGI come from the germline V gene. The CDR3 is 14 amino acids. CDR3 bases: TGTGCCAGCAGTCTCGACAGGATTGGAAACACCATATATTTT. Encoded protein: CASSLDRIGNTIYF.